These 8 T cell receptor beta chains were sequenced from one sample in a study of cytomegalovirus exposure and HLA in healthy donors. Primers included in the PCR were 60 Vbeta and 13 Jbeta primers. The data were produced by immunoSEQ multiplex PCR, yet TCRdb's version contains in-frame clones alone and is incomplete. The sample shows 200,000 or so clones, roughly four fifths of them seen only once. The source material was PBMCs. These TCRs come from a boy under 10 years old in good health and CMV-seronegative.

The chain has TRBV18 and TRBJ2-5; D may be TRBD1 (5 bases). V dropped 3 bases and J dropped 4 bases, with 12 bases sitting between them. Germline V lookup: CDR1 KGHSH, CDR2 LQKENI. CDR3 length: 14 amino acids. DNA of the CDR3: TGTGCCAGCTCACCGGGGCGTTCGGGAGAGACCCAGTACTTC. This codes for CASSPGRSGETQYF.

The V gene is TRBV19, the J gene TRBJ2-3; D gene ambiguous. V lost 3 bases, J lost 2 bases, and 6 bases lay in between. The CDR3 loop spans 13 amino acids. CDR1 is LNHDA, CDR2 SQIVND, per germline (reference sequence). CDR3 sequence (DNA): TGTGCCAGTAGTATCCAGGACACAGATACGCAGTATTTT. It encodes CASSIQDTDTQYF.

This sequence joins TRBV7-8 and TRBJ2-1; 7 nucleotides line up with TRBD2. Trimming took 5 bases from V and 1 from J; bases not matched to a gene: 14. This CDR3 has 18 residues. From germline, CDR1 is SGHVS and CDR2 FQNEAQ. CDR3 bases: TGTGCCAGCAGCGTTAGGGAGGGGTGGGAGAAGTCCTACAATGAGCAGTTCTTC. Encoded protein: CASSVREGWEKSYNEQFF.

This chain uses TRBV19 with TRBJ1-1, with D perhaps TRBD1 (6 bases). The CDR3 sequence is 16 residues long. Germline V lookup: CDR1 LNHDA, CDR2 SQIVND (reference sequence). Trimming removed 8 bases from V and 1 base from J, with 20 bases in between. CDR3 amino acids: CASLNAGVGKNTEAFF. The CDR3 coding sequence is TGTGCCAGTCTCAATGCAGGGGTGGGTAAGAACACTGAAGCTTTCTTT. Full variable domain (remainder filled in from reference TRBV19 and TRBJ1-1): DGGITQSPKYLFRKEGQNVTLSCEQNLNHDAMYWYRQDPGQGLRLIYYSQIVNDFQKGDIAEGYSVSREKKESFPLTVTSAQKNPTAFYLCASLNAGVGKNTEAFFGQGTRLTVV.

This chain links TRBV28 with TRBJ2-1; 8 positions match TRBD1. V lost 5 bases and J lost 8; bases outside the gene matches: 17. The germline V gene encodes CDR1 MDHEN and CDR2 SYDVKM. The CDR3 length is 17 residues. CDR3 DNA: TGTGCCAGCAGTCTAACTACGAGGACAGGGTGGGGAGATGAGCAGTTCTTC. The encoded protein is CASSLTTRTGWGDEQFF.

The sample holds a few counts of this clone. The genes are TRBV23-1 and TRBJ2-7; D is perhaps TRBD2 (7 bases). TRBV23-1 is an open reading frame, and its role is uncertain. Trimming removed 6 bases from V and 2 bases from J, with 17 bases in between. This CDR3 is 15 amino acids long. Here the CDR3 reads CASSPSGGRTYEQYF. For the CDR3, the DNA is TGCGCCAGCAGCCCGTCGGGGGGCAGGACCTACGAGCAGTACTTC.

This clone was detected only a few times. The chain has TRBV6-1 and TRBJ2-7; 8 bases align to TRBD2. From germline, CDR1 is MNHNS and CDR2 SASEGT. The junction had 6 bases not matched to a gene; V was cut back by 0 bases and J by 5 bases. This CDR3 contains 15 residues. The CDR3 spells CASSEAAAGAHEQYF. The CDR3 region has the DNA TGTGCCAGCAGTGAAGCAGCAGCGGGGGCCCACGAGCAGTACTTC.

This clone has more than one count but fewer than ten. The chain has TRBV14 and TRBJ2-2; D gene uncertain. Trimming pared 2 bases from V and 5 bases from J, leaving 9 bases between. Germline CDR1 is SGHDN and CDR2 is FVKESK. The CDR3 totals 14 residues. Here the CDR3 DNA reads TGTGCCAGCAGCCAAAGGAGTACGACCGGGGAGCTGTTTTTT. This translates into CASSQRSTTGELFF.